The 14 T cell receptor beta chains given below trace back to one sample, sequenced in a study of blood T cell repertoires in COVID-19. Data came from immunoSEQ multiplex PCR; TCRdb stores just in-frame clones and leaves some out. The repertoire includes 200,000 to 250,000 clones, approximately 90% of them detected once, and roughly 12% sits in the top ten. The sequenced sample was peripheral blood. The receptors here all came from a woman aged 18-29 years who had recovered from COVID-19.

The V gene is TRBV30, the J gene TRBJ2-1, with D tentatively TRBD1 (6 bases). CDR1 and CDR2 (germline): GTSNPN, SVGIG (reference sequence). The CDR3 is 14 residues long. Trimming shortened V by 7 bases and J by 0 bases, and 13 bases separated the two germline ends. CDR3 amino acids: CAFDRLSSYNEQFF. In DNA form, the CDR3 reads TGTGCCTTCGACAGGTTGAGCTCCTACAATGAGCAGTTCTTC.

This clone was detected only a few times. This sequence joins TRBV5-6 and TRBJ2-2; perhaps TRBD1 as D (5 bases). Deletions cut 3 bases from V and 2 bases from J, with 14 bases between. Germline V gives CDR1 SGHDT, CDR2 YYEEEE. This CDR3 spans 16 amino acids. CDR3 residues: CASSSLAGLNTGELFF. CDR3 bases: TGTGCCAGCAGCTCGTTAGCAGGGTTAAACACCGGGGAGCTGTTTTTT. Full variable domain (outside the CDR3, taken from reference TRBV5-6 and TRBJ2-2): DAGVTQSPTHLIKTRGQQVTLRCSPKSGHDTVSWYQQALGQGPQFIFQYYEEEERQRGNFPDRFSGHQFPNYSSELNVNALLLGDSALYLCASSSLAGLNTGELFFGEGSRLTVL.

This chain joins TRBV28 and TRBJ1-1, with D maybe TRBD1 (6 bases). This CDR3 spans 14 amino acids. With 10 bases removed from V and 0 bases from J, the gap between germline ends came to 15 bases. CDR1 MDHEN and CDR2 SYDVKM come from the germline V gene. CDR3 coding DNA: TGTGCCACCGACGAGACAGGATTGAACACTGAAGCTTTCTTT. Amino acids: CATDETGLNTEAFF.

This chain links TRBV7-9 with TRBJ1-1; 9 positions agree with TRBD1. Losses at the gene ends were 3 bases for V and 4 bases for J; bases not matched to a gene: 6. Germline-derived CDR1 and CDR2 are SEHNR and FQNEAQ (reference sequence). The CDR3 is 15 residues long. CDR3 sequence: CASSLDRGVFTEAFF. The CDR3, as DNA: TGTGCCAGCAGCTTGGACAGGGGTGTCTTCACTGAAGCTTTCTTT.

V and J are TRBV5-6 and TRBJ2-3, with D maybe TRBD1 (5 bases). Trimming took off 2 bases at V and 0 bases at J, with 10 bases between the two ends. CDR1 and CDR2 (germline): SGHDT, YYEEEE. The CDR3 runs to 15 residues. The CDR3 sequence is CASSLRRASTDTQYF. The CDR3 nucleotides are TGTGCCAGCAGCTTACGCAGGGCCAGCACAGATACGCAGTATTTT.

J is TRBJ2-7 and V is TRBV5-5, with 7 bases identical to TRBD2. Losses at the gene ends were 7 bases for V and 0 bases for J; bases not matched to a gene: 7. Germline-derived CDR1 and CDR2 are SGHKS and YYEKEE (reference sequence). This CDR3 has 14 amino acids. In DNA form, the CDR3 reads TGTGCCAGCCATACTGGGGGGGTCTCCTACGAGCAGTACTTC. As protein: CASHTGGVSYEQYF.

This rearrangement joins TRBV5-1 to TRBJ2-7, with 14 bases matching TRBD2. CDR1 and CDR2 from the germline V gene are SGHRS and YFSETQ. With 4 bases clipped from V and 3 bases from J, the junction kept 3 bases outside the gene matches. This CDR3 comprises 15 residues. The CDR3 nucleotides read TGCGCCAGCAGCCCGGGACTAGCGGGAGTCTACGAGCAGTACTTC. This gives the protein CASSPGLAGVYEQYF. Full variable domain (outside the CDR3, taken from reference TRBV5-1 and TRBJ2-7): KAGVTQTPRYLIKTRGQQVTLSCSPISGHRSVSWYQQTPGQGLQFLFEYFSETQRNKGNFPGRFSGRQFSNSRSEMNVSTLELGDSALYLCASSPGLAGVYEQYFGPGTRLTVT.

J is TRBJ2-2 and V is TRBV19; 16 bases match TRBD2. V lost 6 bases to trimming and J lost 5 bases; unmatched junction nucleotides: 0. CDR1 is LNHDA and CDR2 is SQIVND in the germline V gene (reference sequence). This CDR3 is built from 15 residues. The CDR3 region has the DNA TGTGCCAGTAGGGGACTAGCGGGAGGGACCGGGGAGCTGTTTTTT. Translated, it gives CASRGLAGGTGELFF.

This clone was observed once. V gene TRBV7-2 combines with J gene TRBJ1-1; D is uncertain. The V and J ends lost 4 bases and 4 bases respectively, with 16 bases between them. The CDR3 sequence is 15 residues long. Germline V lookup: CDR1 SGHTA, CDR2 FQGNSA. The CDR3 DNA sequence: TGTGCCAGCAGCTCACCCTTACCAAGAGCCACTGAAGCTTTCTTT. Its translation: CASSSPLPRATEAFF.

The chain is built from TRBV6-1 and TRBJ2-7; D might be TRBD1 (6 bases). This CDR3 has 13 amino acids. Trimming pared 2 bases from V and 3 bases from J, leaving 8 bases between. Germline CDR1 reads MNHNS; CDR2 reads SASEGT. CDR3 loop: CASSEQGSYEQYF. The DNA of the CDR3 is TGTGCCAGCAGTGAACAGGGGAGCTACGAGCAGTACTTC.

The V call is TRBV3-1 (or the pseudogene TRBV3-2), the J call TRBJ2-3; no definite D call. CDR3 length: 15 amino acids. V was clipped by 0 bases and J by 8 bases, with 15 bases between them. Germline CDR1 LGHDT, CDR2 YNNKEL (reference sequence). The CDR3 nucleotides read TGTGCCAGCAGCCAAGAAAACGCTCTCAGAGGTACGCAGTATTTT. It specifies CASSQENALRGTQYF.

V usage is TRBV2 and J usage is TRBJ2-1; 7 nucleotides agree with TRBD2. Germline V lookup: CDR1 SNHLY, CDR2 FYNNEI. This CDR3 region has 15 residues. J lost 8 bases, V lost 1 base, and 8 bases had no gene match. The CDR3 reads CASSEVGREFDEQFF. For the CDR3, the DNA is TGTGCCAGCAGTGAAGTTGGGCGGGAGTTCGATGAGCAGTTCTTC.

The gene calls are TRBV4-1 and TRBJ1-5; D might be TRBD1 (5 bases). V was pared by 0 bases and J by 2 bases, with 8 bases between. There are 15 residues in the CDR3. CDR1 MGHRA and CDR2 YSYEKL come from the germline V gene. This chain's CDR3 is CASSQDPGGNQPQHF. As DNA, the CDR3 is TGCGCCAGCAGCCAAGATCCGGGGGGCAATCAGCCCCAGCATTTT.

The CDR3 here is CASSLGTGSSQETQYF. In DNA form, the CDR3 reads TGCGCCAGCAGCTTGGGGACAGGGTCGTCCCAAGAGACCCAGTACTTC. This chain joins TRBV5-1 and TRBJ2-5, with 8 bases matching TRBD1. CDR1 is SGHRS, CDR2 YFSETQ, per germline. The CDR3 is made up of 16 amino acids. V gave up 0 bases and J gave up 1 base; unmatched junction bases: 5. Together with reference TRBV5-1 and TRBJ2-5, the CDR3 gives the full variable domain: KAGVTQTPRYLIKTRGQQVTLSCSPISGHRSVSWYQQTPGQGLQFLFEYFSETQRNKGNFPGRFSGRQFSNSRSEMNVSTLELGDSALYLCASSLGTGSSQETQYFGPGTRLLVL.